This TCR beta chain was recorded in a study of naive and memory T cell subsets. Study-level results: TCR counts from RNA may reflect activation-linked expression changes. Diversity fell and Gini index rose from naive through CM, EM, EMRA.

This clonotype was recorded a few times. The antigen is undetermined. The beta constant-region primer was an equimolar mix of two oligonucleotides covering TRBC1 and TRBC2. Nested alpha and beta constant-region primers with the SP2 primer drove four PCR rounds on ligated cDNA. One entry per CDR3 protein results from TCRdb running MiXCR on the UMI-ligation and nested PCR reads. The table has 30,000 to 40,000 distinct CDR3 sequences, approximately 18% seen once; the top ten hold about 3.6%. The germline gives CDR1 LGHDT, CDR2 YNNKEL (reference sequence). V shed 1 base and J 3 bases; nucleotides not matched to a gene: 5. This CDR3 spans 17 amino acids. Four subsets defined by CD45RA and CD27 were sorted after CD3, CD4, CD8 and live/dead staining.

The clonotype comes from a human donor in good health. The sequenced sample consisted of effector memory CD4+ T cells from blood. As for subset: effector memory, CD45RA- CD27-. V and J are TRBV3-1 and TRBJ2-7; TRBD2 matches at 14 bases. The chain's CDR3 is CASSQGGTSGRSYEQYF. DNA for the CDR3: TGTGCCAGCAGCCAAGGCGGGACTAGCGGGAGAAGCTACGAGCAGTACTTC.